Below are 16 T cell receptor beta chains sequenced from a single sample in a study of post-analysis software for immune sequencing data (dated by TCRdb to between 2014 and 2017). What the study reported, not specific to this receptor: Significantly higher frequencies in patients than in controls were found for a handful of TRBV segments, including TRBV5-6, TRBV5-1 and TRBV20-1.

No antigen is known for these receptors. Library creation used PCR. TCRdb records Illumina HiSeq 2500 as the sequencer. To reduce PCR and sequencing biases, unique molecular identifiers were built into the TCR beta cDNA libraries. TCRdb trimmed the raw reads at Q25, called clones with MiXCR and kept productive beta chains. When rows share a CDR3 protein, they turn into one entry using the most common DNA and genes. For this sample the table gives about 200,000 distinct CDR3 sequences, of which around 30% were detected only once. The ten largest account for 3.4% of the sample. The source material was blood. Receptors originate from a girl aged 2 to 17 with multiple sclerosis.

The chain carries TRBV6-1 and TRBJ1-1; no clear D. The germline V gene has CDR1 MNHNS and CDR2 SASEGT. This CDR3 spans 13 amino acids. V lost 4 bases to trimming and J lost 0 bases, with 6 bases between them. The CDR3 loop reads CASSGKMNTEAFF. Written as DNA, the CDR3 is TGTGCCAGCAGTGGGAAAATGAACACTGAAGCTTTCTTT.

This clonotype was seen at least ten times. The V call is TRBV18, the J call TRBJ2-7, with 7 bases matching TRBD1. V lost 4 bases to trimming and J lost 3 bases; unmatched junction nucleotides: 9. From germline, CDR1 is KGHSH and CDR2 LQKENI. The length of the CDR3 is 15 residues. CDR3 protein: CASSLTGTELYEQYF. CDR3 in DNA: TGTGCCAGCTCACTAACCGGGACAGAGCTCTACGAGCAGTACTTC.

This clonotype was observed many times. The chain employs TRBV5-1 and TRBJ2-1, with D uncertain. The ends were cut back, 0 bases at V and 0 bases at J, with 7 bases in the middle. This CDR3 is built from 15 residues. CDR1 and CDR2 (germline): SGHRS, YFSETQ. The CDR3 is CASSLDLTSYNEQFF. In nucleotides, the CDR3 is TGCGCCAGCAGCTTGGACTTAACCTCCTACAATGAGCAGTTCTTC.

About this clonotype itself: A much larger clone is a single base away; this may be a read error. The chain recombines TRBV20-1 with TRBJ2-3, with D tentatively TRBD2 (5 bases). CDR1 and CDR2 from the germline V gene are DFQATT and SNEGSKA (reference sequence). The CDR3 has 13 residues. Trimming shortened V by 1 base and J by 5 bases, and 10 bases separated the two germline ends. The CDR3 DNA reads TGCAGTGCTAGAGGCTACCGGGGAGATACGCAGTATTTT. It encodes CSARGYRGDTQYF.

In DNA, the CDR3 is TGTGCCAGCAGTGATGAGACAGGGGGCAATGAAAAACTGTTTTTT. This codes for CASSDETGGNEKLFF. The chain combines TRBV6-1 with TRBJ1-4, with 10 bases matching TRBD1. The V and J ends lost 3 bases and 5 bases, in that order; junction bases with no gene match: 3. The CDR3 covers 15 residues. The germline CDR1 and CDR2 sequences are MNHNS and SASEGT.

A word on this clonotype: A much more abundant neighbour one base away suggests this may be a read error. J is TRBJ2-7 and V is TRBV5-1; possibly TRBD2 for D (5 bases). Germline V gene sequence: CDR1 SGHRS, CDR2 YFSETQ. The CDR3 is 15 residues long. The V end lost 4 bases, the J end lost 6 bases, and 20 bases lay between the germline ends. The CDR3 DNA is TGCGCCAGCAGCAACCGGGGTTCAAGGGTTGTCGAGCAGTACGTC. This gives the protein CASSNRGSRVVEQYV.

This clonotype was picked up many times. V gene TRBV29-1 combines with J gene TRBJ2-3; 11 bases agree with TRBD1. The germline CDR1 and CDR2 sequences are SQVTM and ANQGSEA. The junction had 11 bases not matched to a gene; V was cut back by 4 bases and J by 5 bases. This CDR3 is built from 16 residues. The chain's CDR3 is CSVVGAGQGAEDTQYF. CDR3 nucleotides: TGCAGCGTTGTCGGGGCCGGACAGGGGGCTGAAGATACGCAGTATTTT.

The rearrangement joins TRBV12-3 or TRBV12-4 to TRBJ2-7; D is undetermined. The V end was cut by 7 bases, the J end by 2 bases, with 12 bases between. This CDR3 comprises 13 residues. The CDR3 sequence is CASNLGIPYEQYF. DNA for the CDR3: TGTGCCAGCAATTTGGGGATTCCCTACGAGCAGTACTTC.

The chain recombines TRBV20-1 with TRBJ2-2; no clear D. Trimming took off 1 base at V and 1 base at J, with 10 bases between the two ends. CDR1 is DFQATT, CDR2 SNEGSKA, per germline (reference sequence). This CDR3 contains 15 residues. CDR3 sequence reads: CSARVAARNTGELFF. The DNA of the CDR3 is TGCAGTGCTAGAGTCGCGGCTAGGAACACCGGGGAGCTGTTTTTT.

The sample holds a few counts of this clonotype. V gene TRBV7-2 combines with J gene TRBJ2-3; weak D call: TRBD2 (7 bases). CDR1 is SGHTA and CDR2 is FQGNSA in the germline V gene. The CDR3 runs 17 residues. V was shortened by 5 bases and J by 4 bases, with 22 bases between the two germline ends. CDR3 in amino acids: CASSPRGRGGAPDTQYF. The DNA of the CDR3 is TGTGCCAGCAGCCCTAGAGGTCGCGGGGGCGCTCCAGATACGCAGTATTTT. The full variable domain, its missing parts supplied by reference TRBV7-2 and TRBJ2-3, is GAGVSQSPSNKVTEKGKDVELRCDPISGHTALYWYRQSLGQGLEFLIYFQGNSAPDKSGLPSDRFSAERTGGSVSTLTIQRTQQEDSAVYLCASSPRGRGGAPDTQYFGPGTRLTVL.

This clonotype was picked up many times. The CDR3 sequence is CASSLFEGVEAFF. CDR3 sequence (DNA): TGTGCCAGCAGTTTATTCGAGGGCGTGGAAGCTTTCTTT. The chain joins TRBV12-3 or TRBV12-4 to TRBJ1-1; D remains ambiguous. The V gene lost 2 bases and the J gene lost 8 bases, with 12 bases spanning the gap. The CDR3 sequence is 13 residues long.

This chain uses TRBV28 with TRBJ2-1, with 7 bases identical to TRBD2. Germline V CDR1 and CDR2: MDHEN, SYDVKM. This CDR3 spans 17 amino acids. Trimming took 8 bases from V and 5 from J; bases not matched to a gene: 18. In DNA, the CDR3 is TGTGCCAGCTCCCCCCCCAAGGGCGGGAGTTCCCACAATGAGCAGTTCTTC. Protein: CASSPPKGGSSHNEQFF.

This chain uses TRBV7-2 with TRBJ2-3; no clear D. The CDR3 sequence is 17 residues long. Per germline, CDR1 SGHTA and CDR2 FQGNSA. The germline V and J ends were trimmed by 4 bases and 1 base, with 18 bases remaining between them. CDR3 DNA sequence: TGTGCCAGCAGCTCGCGCCGGGCCGCAAGCGGCACAGATACGCAGTATTTT. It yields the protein CASSSRRAASGTDTQYF.

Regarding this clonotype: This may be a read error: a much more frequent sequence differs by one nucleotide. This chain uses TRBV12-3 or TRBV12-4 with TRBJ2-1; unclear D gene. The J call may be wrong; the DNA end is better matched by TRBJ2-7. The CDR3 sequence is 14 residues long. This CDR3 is CASSFLSSYNEQYF. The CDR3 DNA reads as TGTGCCAGCAGTTTTCTGAGCTCCTACAATGAGCAGTACTTC.

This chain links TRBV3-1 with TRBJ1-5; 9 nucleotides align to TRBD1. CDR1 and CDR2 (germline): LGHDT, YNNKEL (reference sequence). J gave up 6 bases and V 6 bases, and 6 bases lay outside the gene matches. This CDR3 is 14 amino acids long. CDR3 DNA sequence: TGTGCCAGCAGTCCTACGACAGGGGGTCAGCCCCAGCATTTT. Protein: CASSPTTGGQPQHF.

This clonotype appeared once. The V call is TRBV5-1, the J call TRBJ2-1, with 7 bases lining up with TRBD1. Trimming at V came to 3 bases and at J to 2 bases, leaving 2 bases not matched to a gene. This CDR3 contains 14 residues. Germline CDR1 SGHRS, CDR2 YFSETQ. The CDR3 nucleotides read TGCGCCAGCAGCTGGGACAGCGCCTACAATGAGCAGTTCTTC. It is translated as CASSWDSAYNEQFF.